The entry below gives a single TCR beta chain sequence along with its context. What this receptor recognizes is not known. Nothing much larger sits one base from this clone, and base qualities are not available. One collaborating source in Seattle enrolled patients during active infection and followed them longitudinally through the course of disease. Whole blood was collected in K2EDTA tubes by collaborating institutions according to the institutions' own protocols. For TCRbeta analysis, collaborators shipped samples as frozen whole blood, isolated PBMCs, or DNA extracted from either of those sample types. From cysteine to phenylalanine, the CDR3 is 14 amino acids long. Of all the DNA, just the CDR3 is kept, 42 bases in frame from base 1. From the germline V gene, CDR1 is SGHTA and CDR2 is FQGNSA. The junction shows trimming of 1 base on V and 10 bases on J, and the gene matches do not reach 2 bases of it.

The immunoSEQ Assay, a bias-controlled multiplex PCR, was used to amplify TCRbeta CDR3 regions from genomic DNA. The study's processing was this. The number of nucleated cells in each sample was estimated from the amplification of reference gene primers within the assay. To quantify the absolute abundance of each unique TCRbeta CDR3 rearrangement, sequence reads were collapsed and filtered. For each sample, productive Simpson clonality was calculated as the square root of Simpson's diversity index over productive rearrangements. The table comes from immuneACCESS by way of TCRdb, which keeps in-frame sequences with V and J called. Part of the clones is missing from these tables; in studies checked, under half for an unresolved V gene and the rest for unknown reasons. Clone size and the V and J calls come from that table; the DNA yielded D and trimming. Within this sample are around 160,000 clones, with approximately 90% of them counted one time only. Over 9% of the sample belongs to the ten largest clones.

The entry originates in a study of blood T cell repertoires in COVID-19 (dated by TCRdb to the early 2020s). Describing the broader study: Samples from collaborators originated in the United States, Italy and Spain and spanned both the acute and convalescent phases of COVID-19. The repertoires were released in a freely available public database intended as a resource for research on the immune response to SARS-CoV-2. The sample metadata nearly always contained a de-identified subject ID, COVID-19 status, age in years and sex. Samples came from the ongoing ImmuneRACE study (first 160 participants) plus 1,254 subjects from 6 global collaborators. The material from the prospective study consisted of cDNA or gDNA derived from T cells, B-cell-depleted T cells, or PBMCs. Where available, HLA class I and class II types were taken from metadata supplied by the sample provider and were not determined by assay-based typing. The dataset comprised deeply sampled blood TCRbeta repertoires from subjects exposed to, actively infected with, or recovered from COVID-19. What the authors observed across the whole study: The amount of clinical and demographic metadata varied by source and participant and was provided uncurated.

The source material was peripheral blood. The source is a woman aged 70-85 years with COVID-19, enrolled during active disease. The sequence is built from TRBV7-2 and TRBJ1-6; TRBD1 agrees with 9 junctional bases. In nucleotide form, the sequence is TGTGCCAGCAGCTTAGACAGGGGGCACTCACCCCTCCACTTT. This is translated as CASSLDRGHSPLHF.